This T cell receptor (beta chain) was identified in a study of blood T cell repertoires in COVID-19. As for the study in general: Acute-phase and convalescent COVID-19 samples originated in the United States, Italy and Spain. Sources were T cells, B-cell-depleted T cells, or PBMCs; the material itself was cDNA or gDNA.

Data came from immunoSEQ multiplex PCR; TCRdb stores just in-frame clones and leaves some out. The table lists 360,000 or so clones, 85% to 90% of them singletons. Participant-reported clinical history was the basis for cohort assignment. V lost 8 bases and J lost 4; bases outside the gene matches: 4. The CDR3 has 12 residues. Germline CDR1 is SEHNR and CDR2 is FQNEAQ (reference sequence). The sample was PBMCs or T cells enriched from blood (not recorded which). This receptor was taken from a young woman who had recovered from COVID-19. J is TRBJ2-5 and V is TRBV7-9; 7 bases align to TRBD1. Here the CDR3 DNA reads TGTGCCAGCTACAGGGGATTAGAGACCCAGTACTTC. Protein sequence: CASYRGLETQYF.